The source of this TCR beta chain is a study of identical twins. Unique molecular identifiers were in the cDNA, with template-switch universal primer binding. MiXCR was run by TCRdb on the 5' RACE reads, yielding one entry per CDR3 protein. The sample yields around 280,000 distinct CDR3 sequences, less than 9% seen once. V dropped 0 bases and J dropped 4 bases, with 7 bases sitting between them. The CDR3 extends over 15 amino acids. Germline values: CDR1 ENHRY, CDR2 SYGVKD. Only a few counts were recorded for this clonotype. The same specimen was also included in a second study, on yellow fever vaccine responses in identical twins. That source adds: Twins' vaccine T cell response reportedly gave the appearance of partial convergence and partial personalization.

V and J are TRBV10-3 and TRBJ1-6, with D maybe TRBD1 (5 bases). The clonotype originates from a woman aged 18-35 years in good health. Sequencing used memory (CD45RO+) T cells sorted from blood. CDR3 protein: CAISESDRYNSPLHF. CDR3 sequence (DNA): TGTGCCATCAGTGAGTCCGACAGATATAATTCACCCCTCCACTTT.